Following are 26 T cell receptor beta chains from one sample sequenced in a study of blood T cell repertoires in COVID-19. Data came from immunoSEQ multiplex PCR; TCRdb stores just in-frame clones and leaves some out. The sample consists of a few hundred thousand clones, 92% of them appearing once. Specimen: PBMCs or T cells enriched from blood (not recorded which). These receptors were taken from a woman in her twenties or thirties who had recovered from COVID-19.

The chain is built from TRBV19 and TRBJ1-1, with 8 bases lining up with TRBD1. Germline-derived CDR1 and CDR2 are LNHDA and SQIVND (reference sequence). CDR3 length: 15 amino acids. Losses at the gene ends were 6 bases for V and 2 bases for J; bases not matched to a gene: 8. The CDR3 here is CASSRTGGLNTEAFF. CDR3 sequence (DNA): TGTGCCAGTAGCCGAACAGGGGGACTAAACACTGAAGCTTTCTTT.

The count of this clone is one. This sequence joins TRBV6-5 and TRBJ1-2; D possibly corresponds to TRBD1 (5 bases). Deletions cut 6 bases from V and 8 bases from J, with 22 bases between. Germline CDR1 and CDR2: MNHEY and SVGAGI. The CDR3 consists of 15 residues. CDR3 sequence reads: CASRSLSVGGQGYTF. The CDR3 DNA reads TGTGCCAGCAGGAGTCTTTCGGTCGGCGGACAAGGCTACACCTTC.

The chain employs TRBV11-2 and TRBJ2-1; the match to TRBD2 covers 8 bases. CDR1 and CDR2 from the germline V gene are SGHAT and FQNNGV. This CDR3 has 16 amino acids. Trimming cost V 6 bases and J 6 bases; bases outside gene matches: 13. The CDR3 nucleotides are TGTGCCAGCAGAGGGGGGACGGGAGGGCCCTTCAATGAGCAGTTCTTC. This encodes CASRGGTGGPFNEQFF. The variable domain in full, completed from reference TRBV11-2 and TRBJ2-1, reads EAGVAQSPRYKIIEKRQSVAFWCNPISGHATLYWYQQILGQGPKLLIQFQNNGVVDDSQLPKDRFSAERLKGVDSTLKIQPAKLEDSAVYLCASRGGTGGPFNEQFFGPGTRLTVL.

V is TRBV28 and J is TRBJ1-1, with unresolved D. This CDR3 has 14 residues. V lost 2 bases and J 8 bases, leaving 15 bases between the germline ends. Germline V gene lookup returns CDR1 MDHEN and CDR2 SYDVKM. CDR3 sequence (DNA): TGTGCCAGCAGTTTAGGGTCAAGTTGGGCCGAAGCTTTCTTT. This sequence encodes CASSLGSSWAEAFF.

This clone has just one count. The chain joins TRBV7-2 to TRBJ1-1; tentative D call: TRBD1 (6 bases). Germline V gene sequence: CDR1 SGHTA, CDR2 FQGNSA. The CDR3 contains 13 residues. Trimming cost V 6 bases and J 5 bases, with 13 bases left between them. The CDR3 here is CASSTRTATEAFF. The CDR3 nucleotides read TGTGCCAGCAGTACTCGGACAGCGACTGAAGCTTTCTTT.

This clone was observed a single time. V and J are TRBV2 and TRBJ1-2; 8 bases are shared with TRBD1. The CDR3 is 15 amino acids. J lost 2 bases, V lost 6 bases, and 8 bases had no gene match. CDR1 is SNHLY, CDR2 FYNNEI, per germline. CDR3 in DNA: TGTGCCAGCAGGAAAGAGCAGGGGGCGAACTATGGCTACACCTTC. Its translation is CASRKEQGANYGYTF.

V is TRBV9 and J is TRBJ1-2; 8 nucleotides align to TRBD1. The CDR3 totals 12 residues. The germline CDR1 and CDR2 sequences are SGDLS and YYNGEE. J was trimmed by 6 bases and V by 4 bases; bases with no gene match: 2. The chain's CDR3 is CASSKTGDGYTF. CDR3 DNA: TGTGCCAGCAGCAAGACAGGGGATGGCTACACCTTC.

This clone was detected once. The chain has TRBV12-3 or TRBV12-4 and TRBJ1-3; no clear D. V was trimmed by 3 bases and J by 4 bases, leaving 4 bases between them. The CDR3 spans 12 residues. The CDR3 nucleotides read TGTGCCAGCAGTTTTATAGGAAACACCATATATTTT. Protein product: CASSFIGNTIYF.

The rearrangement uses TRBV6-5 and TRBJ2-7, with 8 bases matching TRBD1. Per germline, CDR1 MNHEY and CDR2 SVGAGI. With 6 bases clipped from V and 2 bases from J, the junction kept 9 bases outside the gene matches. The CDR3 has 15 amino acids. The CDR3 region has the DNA TGTGCCAGCAGACCCAGACCGGGACAGGCCTACGAGCAGTACTTC. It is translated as CASRPRPGQAYEQYF.

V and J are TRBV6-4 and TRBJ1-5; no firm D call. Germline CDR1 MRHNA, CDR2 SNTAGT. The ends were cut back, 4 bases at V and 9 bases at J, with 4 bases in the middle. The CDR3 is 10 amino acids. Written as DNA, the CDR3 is TGTGCCAGCAGTGTTCGGCCCCAGCATTTT. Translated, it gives CASSVRPQHF.

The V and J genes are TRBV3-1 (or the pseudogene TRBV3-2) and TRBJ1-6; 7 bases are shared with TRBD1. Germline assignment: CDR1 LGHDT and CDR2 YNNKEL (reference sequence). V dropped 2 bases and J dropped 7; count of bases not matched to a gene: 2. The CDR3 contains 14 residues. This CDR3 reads CASSQRTGNSPLHF. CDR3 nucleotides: TGTGCCAGCAGCCAAAGGACAGGAAATTCACCCCTCCACTTT.

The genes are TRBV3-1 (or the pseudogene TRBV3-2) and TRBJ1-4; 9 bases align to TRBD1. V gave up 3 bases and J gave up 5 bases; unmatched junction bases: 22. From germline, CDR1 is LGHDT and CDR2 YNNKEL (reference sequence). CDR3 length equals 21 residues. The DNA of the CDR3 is TGTGCCAGCAGCCAGTTTTTCTTGCCGGGACAGGGCTCTGGCCGGAATGAAAAACTGTTTTTT. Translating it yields CASSQFFLPGQGSGRNEKLFF.

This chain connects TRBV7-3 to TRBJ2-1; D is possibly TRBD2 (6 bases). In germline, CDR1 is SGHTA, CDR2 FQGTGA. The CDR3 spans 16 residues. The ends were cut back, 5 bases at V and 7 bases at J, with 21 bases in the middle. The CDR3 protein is CASSHRGSVAGNEQFF. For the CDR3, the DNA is TGTGCCAGCAGCCACCGGGGGTCTGTGGCGGGAAATGAGCAGTTCTTC.

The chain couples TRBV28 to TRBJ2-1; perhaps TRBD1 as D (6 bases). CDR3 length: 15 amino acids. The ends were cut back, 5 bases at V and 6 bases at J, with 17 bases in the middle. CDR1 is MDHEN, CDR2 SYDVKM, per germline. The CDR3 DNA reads TGTGCCAGCAGTCCACAGGGATATGTTGTCAATGAGCAGTTCTTC. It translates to CASSPQGYVVNEQFF.

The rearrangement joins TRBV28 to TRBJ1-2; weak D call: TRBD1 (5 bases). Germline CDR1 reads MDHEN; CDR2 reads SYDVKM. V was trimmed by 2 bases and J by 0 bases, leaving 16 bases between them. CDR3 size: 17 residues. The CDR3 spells CASSLMDTHLANYGYTF. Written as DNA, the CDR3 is TGTGCCAGCAGTTTAATGGACACCCACTTAGCTAACTATGGCTACACCTTC.

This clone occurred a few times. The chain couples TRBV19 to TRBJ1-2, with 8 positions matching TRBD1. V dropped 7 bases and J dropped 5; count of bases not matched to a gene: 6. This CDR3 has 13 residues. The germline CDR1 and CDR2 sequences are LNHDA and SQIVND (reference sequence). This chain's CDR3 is CASTLDRGYGYTF. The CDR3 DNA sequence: TGTGCCAGTACCCTTGACAGGGGTTATGGCTACACCTTC. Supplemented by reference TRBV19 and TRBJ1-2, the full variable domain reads DGGITQSPKYLFRKEGQNVTLSCEQNLNHDAMYWYRQDPGQGLRLIYYSQIVNDFQKGDIAEGYSVSREKKESFPLTVTSAQKNPTAFYLCASTLDRGYGYTFGSGTRLTVV.

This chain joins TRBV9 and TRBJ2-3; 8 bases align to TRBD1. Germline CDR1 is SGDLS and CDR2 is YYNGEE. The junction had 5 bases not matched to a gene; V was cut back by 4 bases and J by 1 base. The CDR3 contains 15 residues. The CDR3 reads CASSLQGVGTDTQYF. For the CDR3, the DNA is TGTGCCAGCAGCCTACAGGGGGTGGGCACAGATACGCAGTATTTT.

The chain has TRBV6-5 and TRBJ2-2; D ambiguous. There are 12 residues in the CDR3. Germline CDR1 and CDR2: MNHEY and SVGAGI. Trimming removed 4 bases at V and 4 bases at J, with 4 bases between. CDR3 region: CASSSGTGELFF. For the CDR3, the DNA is TGTGCCAGCAGTTCCGGCACCGGGGAGCTGTTTTTT.

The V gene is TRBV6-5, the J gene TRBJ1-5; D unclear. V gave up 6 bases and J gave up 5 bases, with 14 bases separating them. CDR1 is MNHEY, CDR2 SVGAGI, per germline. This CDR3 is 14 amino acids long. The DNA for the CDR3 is TGTGCCAGCAGCCTCCAGGAAAGATATCAGCCCCAGCATTTT. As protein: CASSLQERYQPQHF.

The CDR3 protein is CACHGTSGTNEQFF. In DNA, the CDR3 is TGTGCCTGCCACGGGACTAGCGGGACTAATGAGCAGTTCTTC. The chain uses TRBV30 and TRBJ2-1; 13 bases fit TRBD2. V gave up 6 bases and J gave up 7 bases; unmatched junction bases: 6. The CDR3 is 14 amino acids. Germline CDR1 is GTSNPN and CDR2 is SVGIG (reference sequence).

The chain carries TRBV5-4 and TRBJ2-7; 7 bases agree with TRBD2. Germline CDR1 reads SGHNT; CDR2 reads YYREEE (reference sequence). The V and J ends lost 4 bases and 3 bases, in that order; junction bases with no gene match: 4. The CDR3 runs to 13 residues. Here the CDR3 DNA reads TGTGCCAGCAGCAGGGAGGGCGTCTACGAGCAGTACTTC. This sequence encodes CASSREGVYEQYF.

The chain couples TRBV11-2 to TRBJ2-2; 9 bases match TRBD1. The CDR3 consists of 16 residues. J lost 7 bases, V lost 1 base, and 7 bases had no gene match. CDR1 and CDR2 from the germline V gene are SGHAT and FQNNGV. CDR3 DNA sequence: TGTGCCAGCAGCTTAGTCGGGACAGGGCGTTTCGGGGAGCTGTTTTTT. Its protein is CASSLVGTGRFGELFF.

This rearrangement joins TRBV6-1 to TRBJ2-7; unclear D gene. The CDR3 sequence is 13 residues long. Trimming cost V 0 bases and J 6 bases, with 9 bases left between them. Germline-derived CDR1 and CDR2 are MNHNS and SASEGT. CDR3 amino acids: CASSEAGRSEQYF. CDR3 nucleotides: TGTGCCAGCAGTGAAGCGGGTCGGAGCGAGCAGTACTTC.

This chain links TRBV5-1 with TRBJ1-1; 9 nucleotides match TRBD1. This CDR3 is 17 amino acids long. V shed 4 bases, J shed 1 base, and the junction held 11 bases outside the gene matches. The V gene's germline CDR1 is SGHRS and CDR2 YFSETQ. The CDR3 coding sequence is TGCGCCAGCAGCCTCTGGCCGGGACAGGGAGGGAACACTGAAGCTTTCTTT. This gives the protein CASSLWPGQGGNTEAFF. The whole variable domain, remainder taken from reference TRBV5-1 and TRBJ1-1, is KAGVTQTPRYLIKTRGQQVTLSCSPISGHRSVSWYQQTPGQGLQFLFEYFSETQRNKGNFPGRFSGRQFSNSRSEMNVSTLELGDSALYLCASSLWPGQGGNTEAFFGQGTRLTVV.

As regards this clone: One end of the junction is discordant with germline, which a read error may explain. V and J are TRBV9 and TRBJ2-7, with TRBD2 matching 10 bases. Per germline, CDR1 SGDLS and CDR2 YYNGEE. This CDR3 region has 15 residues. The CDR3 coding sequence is TGTGCCAGCAGCGTAGAACTAGCGGGGACCTATGAGCAGTACTTC. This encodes CASSVELAGTYEQYF.

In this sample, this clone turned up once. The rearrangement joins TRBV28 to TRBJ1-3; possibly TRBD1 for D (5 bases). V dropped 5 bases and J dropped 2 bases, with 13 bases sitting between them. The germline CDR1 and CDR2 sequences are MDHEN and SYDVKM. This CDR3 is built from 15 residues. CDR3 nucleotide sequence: TGTGCCAGCAGTCCCGGACAAGGGGCTGGAAACACCATATATTTT. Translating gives CASSPGQGAGNTIYF.